Listed below are T cell receptor beta chains from one sample, sequenced in a study of T cell responses to AZD1222 COVID-19 vaccine. Only in-frame clones appear in the TCRdb table, and some are missing; sequencing was by immunoSEQ multiplex PCR. The sample has about 55,000 clones; 80% to 90% are singletons. Sequenced material: peripheral blood, taken on day 0 of AZD1222 vaccination. The receptors shown here come from an adult in good health. CDR3s include the opening cysteine and the closing phenylalanine or tryptophan. Fields, in order: J gene, V gene, clone size, D gene, CDR3 DNA, CDR3 protein. The D gene is left open where the match is weak. For some rows the clone size is stated as once, few or many, or as a class when expanded; others skip it.

j_call: TRBJ2-3; v_call: TRBV7-9; clone_size: NA; d_call: TRBD2; cdr3_nt: TGTGCCAGCAGCTTAGAACTAGCGGGTACCACAGATACGCAGTATTTT; cdr3_aa: CASSLELAGTTDTQYF
j_call: TRBJ1-2; v_call: TRBV6-5; clone_size: few; d_call: TRBD1; cdr3_nt: TGTGCCAGCACCCCGACAGGGGAGTATGGCTACACCTTC; cdr3_aa: CASTPTGEYGYTF
j_call: TRBJ2-4; v_call: TRBV6-5; clone_size: once; d_call: TRBD1; cdr3_nt: TGTGCCAGCAGGACAGACAGGGCCCTCATTCAGTACTTC; cdr3_aa: CASRTDRALIQYF
j_call: TRBJ2-7; v_call: TRBV7-2; clone_size: NA; d_call: TRBD1; cdr3_nt: TGTGCCAGCAGCTTAACTGGGGACAGGGCCCACGAGCAGTACTTC; cdr3_aa: CASSLTGDRAHEQYF
j_call: TRBJ2-7; v_call: TRBV5-4; clone_size: NA; d_call: TRBD2; cdr3_nt: TGTGCCAGCAGCTTGGGTGGTTATAGGCGGGGGATCTACGAGCAGTACTTC; cdr3_aa: CASSLGGYRRGIYEQYF
j_call: TRBJ2-5; v_call: TRBV5-4; clone_size: NA; d_call: TRBD2; cdr3_nt: TGTGCCAGCAGCCCAGAAGCAGGCGGGGGTTGGGAGACCCAGTACTTC; cdr3_aa: CASSPEAGGGWETQYF
j_call: TRBJ1-3; v_call: TRBV7-2; clone_size: NA; d_call: NA; cdr3_nt: TGTGCCAGCAGCTTAGAATCGTTGTCGGTTGGAAACACCATATATTTT; cdr3_aa: CASSLESLSVGNTIYF
j_call: TRBJ2-1; v_call: TRBV15; clone_size: large; d_call: NA; cdr3_nt: TGTGCCACCAGTTTGGGTGAATACCTAAACAATGAGCAGTTCTTC; cdr3_aa: CATSLGEYLNNEQFF
j_call: TRBJ2-7; v_call: TRBV28; clone_size: NA; d_call: NA; cdr3_nt: TGTGCCAGCACCCTAAGTGGGGACTTCTCCTACGAGCAGTACTTC; cdr3_aa: CASTLSGDFSYEQYF
j_call: TRBJ1-1; v_call: TRBV18; clone_size: NA; d_call: NA; cdr3_nt: TGTGCCAGCTCAACAAGTCGGAACACTGAAGCTTTCTTT; cdr3_aa: CASSTSRNTEAFF
j_call: TRBJ1-2; v_call: TRBV3-1/TRBV3-2; clone_size: NA; d_call: TRBD1; cdr3_nt: TGTGCCAGCAGCCAAGGATTCGGGACAGCAGGACCCTACACCTTC; cdr3_aa: CASSQGFGTAGPYTF
j_call: TRBJ2-4; v_call: TRBV3-1/TRBV3-2; clone_size: NA; d_call: TRBD1; cdr3_nt: TGTGCCAGCAGCCAAGGAACAGGGGGTCCAACAGCCAAAAACATTCAGTACTTC; cdr3_aa: CASSQGTGGPTAKNIQYF
j_call: TRBJ2-7; v_call: TRBV7-9; clone_size: NA; d_call: TRBD1; cdr3_nt: TGTGCCAGCAGCTTAGCGGGACAGACTACCTACGAGCAGTACTTC; cdr3_aa: CASSLAGQTTYEQYF
j_call: TRBJ1-3; v_call: TRBV11-2; clone_size: NA; d_call: TRBD1; cdr3_nt: TGTGCCAGCAGCCAAGGACAGGGGACCTCTGGAAACACCATATATTTT; cdr3_aa: CASSQGQGTSGNTIYF
j_call: TRBJ1-5; v_call: TRBV5-1; clone_size: NA; d_call: TRBD1; cdr3_nt: TGCGCCAGCAGCCTCCGGACAGGGGAGGGTCAGCCCCAGCATTTT; cdr3_aa: CASSLRTGEGQPQHF
j_call: TRBJ2-1; v_call: TRBV7-9; clone_size: NA; d_call: TRBD2; cdr3_nt: TGTGCCAGCAGCTCAGAGCGGGAGGTGTACAATGAGCAGTTCTTC; cdr3_aa: CASSSEREVYNEQFF
j_call: TRBJ1-2; v_call: TRBV28; clone_size: NA; d_call: NA; cdr3_nt: TGTGCCAGCAGTTTACCCGGACAGTTGTTGGGCTACACCTTC; cdr3_aa: CASSLPGQLLGYTF
j_call: TRBJ1-6; v_call: TRBV27; clone_size: NA; d_call: NA; cdr3_nt: TGTGCCAGCAGTCTTACCGATCAGCGGGTACCCCTCCACTTT; cdr3_aa: CASSLTDQRVPLHF
j_call: TRBJ1-1; v_call: TRBV28; clone_size: NA; d_call: TRBD1; cdr3_nt: TGTGCCAGCAGTCCGCGGACAGGGGGGAACACTGAAGCTTTCTTT; cdr3_aa: CASSPRTGGNTEAFF
j_call: TRBJ2-7; v_call: TRBV27; clone_size: NA; d_call: NA; cdr3_nt: TGTGCCAGCAGCCGGGGGTCCCCCAGGAGCTCCTACGAGCAGTACTTC; cdr3_aa: CASSRGSPRSSYEQYF
j_call: TRBJ2-1; v_call: TRBV2; clone_size: NA; d_call: TRBD2; cdr3_nt: TGTGCCAGCAGTGAAGCGCTTAGCGGGAGAAACAATGAGCAGTTCTTC; cdr3_aa: CASSEALSGRNNEQFF
j_call: TRBJ2-1; v_call: TRBV4-2; clone_size: once; d_call: TRBD2; cdr3_nt: TGTGCCAGCAGCTTCGGGACTAGGGGGTCGTCCTACAATGAGCAGTTCTTC; cdr3_aa: CASSFGTRGSSYNEQFF
j_call: TRBJ2-1; v_call: TRBV7-2; clone_size: NA; d_call: TRBD2; cdr3_nt: TGTGCCAGCAGCTTCATGGGGACTAGCGGGAGTAATGAGCAGTTCTTC; cdr3_aa: CASSFMGTSGSNEQFF
j_call: TRBJ2-3; v_call: TRBV2; clone_size: NA; d_call: TRBD2; cdr3_nt: TGTGCCAGCAGAGGGACTAGCGGCCCGGGAGATACGCAGTATTTT; cdr3_aa: CASRGTSGPGDTQYF
j_call: TRBJ2-7; v_call: TRBV15; clone_size: NA; d_call: TRBD2; cdr3_nt: TGTGCCACCAGCCTAGGACTAGCGGGAGGCTCCTACGAGCAGTACTTC; cdr3_aa: CATSLGLAGGSYEQYF
j_call: TRBJ1-6; v_call: TRBV5-4; clone_size: NA; d_call: NA; cdr3_nt: TGTGCCAGCAGCCTGGGGGGCTCCTATAATTCACCCCTCCACTTT; cdr3_aa: CASSLGGSYNSPLHF
j_call: TRBJ1-4; v_call: TRBV7-9; clone_size: NA; d_call: TRBD1; cdr3_nt: TGTGCCAGCAGCCCGATCCGGGACAGGGGGGAAAAACTGTTTTTT; cdr3_aa: CASSPIRDRGEKLFF
j_call: TRBJ1-5; v_call: TRBV4-1; clone_size: NA; d_call: TRBD1; cdr3_nt: TGCGCCAGCAGCCCGACAGGGGGCAATCAGCCCCAGCATTTT; cdr3_aa: CASSPTGGNQPQHF
j_call: TRBJ1-6; v_call: TRBV7-2; clone_size: NA; d_call: TRBD1; cdr3_nt: TGTGCCAGCAGCTCAAGACAGGGCCGGGATTCACCCCTCCACTTT; cdr3_aa: CASSSRQGRDSPLHF
j_call: TRBJ2-1; v_call: TRBV19; clone_size: NA; d_call: TRBD2; cdr3_nt: TGTGCCAGTAGTATAGGAAGCGGGAGGATCTACAATGAGCAGTTCTTC; cdr3_aa: CASSIGSGRIYNEQFF
j_call: TRBJ1-1; v_call: TRBV19; clone_size: NA; d_call: NA; cdr3_nt: TGTGCCAGTCAACCCCCGGACGCATACACTGAAGCTTTCTTT; cdr3_aa: CASQPPDAYTEAFF
j_call: TRBJ1-2; v_call: TRBV2; clone_size: NA; d_call: NA; cdr3_nt: TGTGCCAGCAGTAGAGTTGGGACGGGGGCGTTAAATGGCTACACCTTC; cdr3_aa: CASSRVGTGALNGYTF
j_call: TRBJ1-1; v_call: TRBV5-5; clone_size: NA; d_call: NA; cdr3_nt: TGTGCCAGCAGCTTCCAATACGGGAGAGGCACTGAAGCTTTCTTT; cdr3_aa: CASSFQYGRGTEAFF
j_call: TRBJ2-6; v_call: TRBV18; clone_size: NA; d_call: NA; cdr3_nt: TGTGCCAGCTCAACGATGGGTCACAGGGCGGCCGGGGCCAACGTCCTGACTTTC; cdr3_aa: CASSTMGHRAAGANVLTF
j_call: TRBJ2-7; v_call: TRBV5-4; clone_size: once; d_call: TRBD1; cdr3_nt: TGTGCCAGCAGCTCCGGGACAGGGTCACCCGAGCAGTACTTC; cdr3_aa: CASSSGTGSPEQYF
j_call: TRBJ1-5; v_call: TRBV2; clone_size: NA; d_call: TRBD1; cdr3_nt: TGTGCCAGCAGCGGACTATGGACAGGGGCTCAGCCCCAGCATTTT; cdr3_aa: CASSGLWTGAQPQHF
j_call: TRBJ2-1; v_call: TRBV6-4; clone_size: NA; d_call: NA; cdr3_nt: TGTGCCAGCAGTGACCCCCCCGTGGATGAGCAGTTCTTC; cdr3_aa: CASSDPPVDEQFF
j_call: TRBJ1-2; v_call: TRBV29-1; clone_size: NA; d_call: TRBD1; cdr3_nt: TGCAGCGTTGATTCAGGGGGCGGCTATGGCTACACCTTC; cdr3_aa: CSVDSGGGYGYTF
j_call: TRBJ1-1; v_call: TRBV7-8; clone_size: NA; d_call: TRBD1; cdr3_nt: TGTGCCAGCAGCTCCAGATTACCGGGACAGGGAGGCACTGAAGCTTTCTTT; cdr3_aa: CASSSRLPGQGGTEAFF
j_call: TRBJ2-3; v_call: TRBV5-8; clone_size: NA; d_call: TRBD1; cdr3_nt: TGTGCCAGCAGGGGGACAGGACTCGACAGGGAGGTCGGCACAGATACGCAGTATTTT; cdr3_aa: CASRGTGLDREVGTDTQYF
j_call: TRBJ1-2; v_call: TRBV2; clone_size: NA; d_call: NA; cdr3_nt: TGTGCCAGCAAGTCTGGAGGAGGGAACTATGGCTACACCTTC; cdr3_aa: CASKSGGGNYGYTF
j_call: TRBJ1-4; v_call: TRBV2; clone_size: NA; d_call: NA; cdr3_nt: TGTGCCAGCAACCGGGGGCCTGGGGAAAAACTGTTTTTT; cdr3_aa: CASNRGPGEKLFF
j_call: TRBJ1-1; v_call: TRBV5-1; clone_size: NA; d_call: TRBD1; cdr3_nt: TGCGCCAGCACGGAGACAGGGATCACTGAAGCTTTCTTT; cdr3_aa: CASTETGITEAFF
j_call: TRBJ2-7; v_call: TRBV7-6; clone_size: NA; d_call: TRBD2; cdr3_nt: TGTGCCAGCAGCTTAATCGGTAGCGGGAGGGCCTTAGACGAGCAGTACTTC; cdr3_aa: CASSLIGSGRALDEQYF
j_call: TRBJ2-1; v_call: TRBV14; clone_size: NA; d_call: NA; cdr3_nt: TGTGCCAGCAGCCAGGGAAACCGGTACAATGAGCAGTTCTTC; cdr3_aa: CASSQGNRYNEQFF
j_call: TRBJ2-1; v_call: TRBV4-3; clone_size: NA; d_call: TRBD2; cdr3_nt: TGCGCCAGCAGCCAAGTTCTAGCGGGACTCAACAATGAGCAGTTCTTC; cdr3_aa: CASSQVLAGLNNEQFF
j_call: TRBJ2-3; v_call: TRBV30; clone_size: NA; d_call: TRBD2; cdr3_nt: TGTGCCTGGAGTCGACGGCGGACTAGCGTAGACACAGATACGCAGTATTTT; cdr3_aa: CAWSRRRTSVDTDTQYF
j_call: TRBJ2-1; v_call: TRBV28; clone_size: NA; d_call: NA; cdr3_nt: TGTGCCAGCAGCCCTTACAATGAGCAGTTCTTC; cdr3_aa: CASSPYNEQFF
j_call: TRBJ2-3; v_call: TRBV13; clone_size: NA; d_call: NA; cdr3_nt: TGTGCCAGCAGCTTAACCGGGACCCTGGAGCAGTATTTT; cdr3_aa: CASSLTGTLEQYF
j_call: TRBJ1-6; v_call: TRBV4-1; clone_size: NA; d_call: TRBD1; cdr3_nt: TGCGCCAGCAGCCAAGATTCAGGACAGGGGCATTCACCCCTCCACTTT; cdr3_aa: CASSQDSGQGHSPLHF
j_call: TRBJ2-7; v_call: TRBV28; clone_size: NA; d_call: NA; cdr3_nt: TGTGCCAGCAGTTTAGGAATACGGACACACGTCTACGAGCAGTACTTC; cdr3_aa: CASSLGIRTHVYEQYF
j_call: TRBJ1-1; v_call: TRBV18; clone_size: NA; d_call: NA; cdr3_nt: TGTGCCAGCTCACTCCAACAGGGACAGAACACTGAAGCTTTCTTT; cdr3_aa: CASSLQQGQNTEAFF
j_call: TRBJ2-7; v_call: TRBV7-9; clone_size: few; d_call: TRBD2; cdr3_nt: TGTGCCAGCGGGTTACTAGCGGGAGGCGGAGAGCAGTACTTC; cdr3_aa: CASGLLAGGGEQYF
j_call: TRBJ1-1; v_call: TRBV27; clone_size: NA; d_call: NA; cdr3_nt: TGTGCCAGCAGTTTAGTCCCAGGGATGGGCACTGAAGCTTTCTTT; cdr3_aa: CASSLVPGMGTEAFF
j_call: TRBJ1-2; v_call: TRBV9; clone_size: NA; d_call: TRBD1; cdr3_nt: TGTGCCAGCAGCCAGGACAGGGCCTCAAACTATGGCTACACCTTC; cdr3_aa: CASSQDRASNYGYTF
j_call: TRBJ1-1; v_call: TRBV5-1; clone_size: NA; d_call: TRBD1; cdr3_nt: TGCGCCAGCAGCTTGGGGCCGAGGGGGACAGGGGACGAAGCTTTCTTT; cdr3_aa: CASSLGPRGTGDEAFF
j_call: TRBJ1-2; v_call: TRBV4-2; clone_size: NA; d_call: NA; cdr3_nt: TGTGCCAGCAGCCAAGAAGAGACCGGCTATGGCTACACCTTC; cdr3_aa: CASSQEETGYGYTF